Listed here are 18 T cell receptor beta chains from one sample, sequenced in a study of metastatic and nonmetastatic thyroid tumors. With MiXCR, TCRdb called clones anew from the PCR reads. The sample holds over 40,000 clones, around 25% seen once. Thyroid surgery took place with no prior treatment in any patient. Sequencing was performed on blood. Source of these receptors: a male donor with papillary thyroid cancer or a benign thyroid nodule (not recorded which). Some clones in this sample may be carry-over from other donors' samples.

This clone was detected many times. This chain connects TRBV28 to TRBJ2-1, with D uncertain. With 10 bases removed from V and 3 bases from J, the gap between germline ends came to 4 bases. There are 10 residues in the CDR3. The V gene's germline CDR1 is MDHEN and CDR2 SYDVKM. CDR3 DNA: TGTGCCACAGACTACAATGAGCAGTTCTTC. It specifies CATDYNEQFF. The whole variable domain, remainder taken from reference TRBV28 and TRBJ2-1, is DVKVTQSSRYLVKRTGEKVFLECVQDMDHENMFWYRQDPGLGLRLIYFSYDVKMKEKGDIPEGYSVSREKKERFSLILESASTNQTSMYLCATDYNEQFFGPGTRLTVL.

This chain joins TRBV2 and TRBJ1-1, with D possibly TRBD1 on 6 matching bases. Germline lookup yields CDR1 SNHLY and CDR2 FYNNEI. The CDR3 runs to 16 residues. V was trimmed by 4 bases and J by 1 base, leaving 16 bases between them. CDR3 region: CASSGLRGPGNTEAFF. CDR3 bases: TGTGCCAGCAGTGGGCTCAGGGGCCCAGGGAACACTGAAGCTTTCTTT. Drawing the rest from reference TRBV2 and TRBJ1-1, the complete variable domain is EPEVTQTPSHQVTQMGQEVILRCVPISNHLYFYWYRQILGQKVEFLVSFYNNEISEKSEIFDDQFSVERPDGSNFTLKIRSTKLEDSAMYFCASSGLRGPGNTEAFFGQGTRLTVV.

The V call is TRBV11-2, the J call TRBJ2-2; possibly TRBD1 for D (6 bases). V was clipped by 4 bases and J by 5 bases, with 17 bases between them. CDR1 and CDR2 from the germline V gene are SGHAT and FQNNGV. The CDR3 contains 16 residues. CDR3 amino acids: CASSSWTVGRTGELFF. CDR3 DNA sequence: TGTGCCAGCAGCTCGTGGACAGTCGGTAGGACCGGGGAGCTGTTTTTT.

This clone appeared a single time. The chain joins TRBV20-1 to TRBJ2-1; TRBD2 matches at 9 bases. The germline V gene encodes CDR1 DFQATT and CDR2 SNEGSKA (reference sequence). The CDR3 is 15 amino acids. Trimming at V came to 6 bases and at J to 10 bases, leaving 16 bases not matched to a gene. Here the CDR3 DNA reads TGCAGTGCGACACCACCGGGACTAGCCCGAGGGGAGCAGTTCTTC. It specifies CSATPPGLARGEQFF.

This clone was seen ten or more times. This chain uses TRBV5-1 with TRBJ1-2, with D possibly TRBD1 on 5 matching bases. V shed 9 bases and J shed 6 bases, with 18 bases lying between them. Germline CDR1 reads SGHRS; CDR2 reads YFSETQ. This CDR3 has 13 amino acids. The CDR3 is CATRINEGNGYTF. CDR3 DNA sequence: TGCGCCACCAGAATCAATGAGGGGAATGGCTACACCTTC.

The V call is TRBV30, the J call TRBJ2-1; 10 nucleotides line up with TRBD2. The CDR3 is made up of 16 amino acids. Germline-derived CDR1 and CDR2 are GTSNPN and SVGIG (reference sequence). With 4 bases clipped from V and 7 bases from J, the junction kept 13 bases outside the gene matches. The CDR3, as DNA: TGTGCCTGGAAAGAGGCGACTAGCGGGCGGACGAATGAGCAGTTCTTC. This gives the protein CAWKEATSGRTNEQFF.

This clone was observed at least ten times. CDR3 coding DNA: TGTGCCAGCAGCTTGGTTGGACAGGGTTTTAGCGAGCAGTACTTC. It is translated as CASSLVGQGFSEQYF. The V gene is TRBV5-6, the J gene TRBJ2-7; 8 nucleotides align to TRBD1. The CDR3 totals 15 residues. The germline V gene encodes CDR1 SGHDT and CDR2 YYEEEE. V lost 0 bases and J lost 6; bases outside the gene matches: 8.

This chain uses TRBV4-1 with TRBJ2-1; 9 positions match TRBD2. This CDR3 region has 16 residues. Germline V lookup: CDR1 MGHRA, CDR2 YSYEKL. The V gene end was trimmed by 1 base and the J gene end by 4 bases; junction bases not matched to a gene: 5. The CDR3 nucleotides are TGCGCCAGCAGCCAAGTGAGCGGGAGGAAATACAATGAGCAGTTCTTC. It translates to CASSQVSGRKYNEQFF.

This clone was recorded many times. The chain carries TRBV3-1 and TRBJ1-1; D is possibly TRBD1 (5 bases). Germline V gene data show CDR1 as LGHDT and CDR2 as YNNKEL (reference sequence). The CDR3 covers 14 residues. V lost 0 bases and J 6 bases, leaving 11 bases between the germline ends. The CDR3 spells CASSQDQGAAEAFF. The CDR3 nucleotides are TGTGCCAGCAGCCAAGATCAAGGGGCGGCTGAAGCTTTCTTT.

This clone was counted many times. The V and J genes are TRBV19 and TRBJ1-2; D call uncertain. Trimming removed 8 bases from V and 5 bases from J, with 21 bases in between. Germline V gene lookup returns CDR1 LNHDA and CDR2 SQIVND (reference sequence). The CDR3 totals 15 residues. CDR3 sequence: CASGIGGEFWYGYTF. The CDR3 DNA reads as TGTGCCAGTGGAATTGGCGGAGAGTTTTGGTATGGCTACACCTTC.

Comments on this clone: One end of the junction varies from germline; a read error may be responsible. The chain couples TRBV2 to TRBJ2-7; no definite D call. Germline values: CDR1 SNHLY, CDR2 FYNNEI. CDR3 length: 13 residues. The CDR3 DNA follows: TGTGCTAGCAAGTACAGCCATGACTACGAGCAGTACTTC. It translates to CASKYSHDYEQYF.

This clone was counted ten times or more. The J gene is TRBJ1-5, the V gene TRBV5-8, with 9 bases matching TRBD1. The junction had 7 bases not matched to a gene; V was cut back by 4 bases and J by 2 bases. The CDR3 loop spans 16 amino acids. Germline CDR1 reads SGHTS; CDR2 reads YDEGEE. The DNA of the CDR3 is TGTGCCAGCAGCCCGGACAGGGGTGAGGGCAATCAGCCCCAGCATTTT. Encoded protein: CASSPDRGEGNQPQHF. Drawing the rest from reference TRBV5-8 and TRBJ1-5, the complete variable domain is EAGVTQSPTHLIKTRGQQATLRCSPISGHTSVYWYQQALGLGLQFLLWYDEGEERNRGNFPPRFSGRQFPNYSSELNVNALELEDSALYLCASSPDRGEGNQPQHFGDGTRLSIL.

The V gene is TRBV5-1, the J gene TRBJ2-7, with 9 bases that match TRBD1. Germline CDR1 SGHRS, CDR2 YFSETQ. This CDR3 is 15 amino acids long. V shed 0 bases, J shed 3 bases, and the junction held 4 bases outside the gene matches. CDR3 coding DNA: TGCGCCAGCAGCTTGGCTTGGACAGGGGACTACGAGCAGTACTTC. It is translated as CASSLAWTGDYEQYF.

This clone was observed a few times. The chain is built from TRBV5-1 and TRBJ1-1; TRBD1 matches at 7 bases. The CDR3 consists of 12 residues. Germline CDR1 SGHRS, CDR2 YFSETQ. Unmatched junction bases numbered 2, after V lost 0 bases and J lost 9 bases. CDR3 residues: CASSLGTGQAFF. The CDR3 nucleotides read TGCGCCAGCAGCTTGGGGACAGGACAAGCTTTCTTT.

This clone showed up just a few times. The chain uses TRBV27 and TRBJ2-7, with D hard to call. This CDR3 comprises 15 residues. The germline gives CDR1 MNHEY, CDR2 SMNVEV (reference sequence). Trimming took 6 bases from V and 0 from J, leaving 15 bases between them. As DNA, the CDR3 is TGTGCCAGCAGACCCCGTTCCGCCAGCTCCTACGAGCAGTACTTC. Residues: CASRPRSASSYEQYF.

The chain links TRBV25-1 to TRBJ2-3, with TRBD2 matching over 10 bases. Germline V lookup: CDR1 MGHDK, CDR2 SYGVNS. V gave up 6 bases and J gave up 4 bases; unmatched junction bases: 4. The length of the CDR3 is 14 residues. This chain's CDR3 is CASRASGSPDTQYF. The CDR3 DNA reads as TGTGCCAGCAGGGCTAGCGGGAGTCCAGATACGCAGTATTTT.

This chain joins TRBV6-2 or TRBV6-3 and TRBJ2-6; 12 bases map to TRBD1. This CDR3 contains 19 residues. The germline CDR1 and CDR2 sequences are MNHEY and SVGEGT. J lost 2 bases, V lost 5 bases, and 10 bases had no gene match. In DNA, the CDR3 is TGTGCCAGCAGTCGTTTTCGGGGACAGGGGGCGCCTGGGGCCAACGTCCTGACTTTC. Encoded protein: CASSRFRGQGAPGANVLTF.

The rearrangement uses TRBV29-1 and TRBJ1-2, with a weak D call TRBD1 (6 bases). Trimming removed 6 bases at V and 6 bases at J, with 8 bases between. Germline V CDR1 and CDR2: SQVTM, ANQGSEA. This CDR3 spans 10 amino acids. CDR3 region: CSVRQDGYTF. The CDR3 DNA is TGCAGCGTCAGACAGGATGGCTACACCTTC.